This T cell receptor beta chain was obtained from a study of blood T cell repertoires in COVID-19 (dated by TCRdb to the early 2020s). General notes on the study: Samples from collaborators originated in the United States, Italy and Spain and spanned both the acute and convalescent phases of COVID-19. The material from the prospective study consisted of cDNA or gDNA derived from T cells, B-cell-depleted T cells, or PBMCs. Deeply sampled blood TCRbeta repertoires from subjects exposed to, actively infected with, or recovered from COVID-19 were included in the dataset. The repertoires were released in a freely available public database meant as a resource for research on the immune response to SARS-CoV-2. The samples were drawn from the first 160 participants of the ongoing ImmuneRACE study and from 950 to 1,500 subjects provided by 6 global collaborators. The sample metadata nearly always contained a de-identified subject ID, COVID-19 status, age in years and sex. Where HLA class I and class II types were available, the types were taken from metadata supplied by the sample provider, not from assay-based typing. The research as a whole found: How much clinical and demographic metadata was included differed by source and by participant, and the metadata was provided uncurated.

TCRbeta CDR3 regions were amplified from genomic DNA by means of the immunoSEQ Assay, a bias-controlled multiplex PCR. The authors' pipeline ran thus. Nucleated cell counts per sample were estimated from amplification of reference gene primers within the assay. To quantify the absolute abundance of each unique TCRbeta CDR3 rearrangement, sequence reads were collapsed and filtered. For each sample, productive Simpson clonality was calculated as the square root of Simpson's diversity index over productive rearrangements. Entries here come from immuneACCESS through TCRdb and include only in-frame sequences with V and J called. Some clones fail to appear in such tables; in the studies checked, an unresolved V gene covers under half of the shortfall, and the cause of the remainder is unknown. V and J calls and clone size are as listed in that table; D and trimming were resolved from the DNA. Counted in this sample were around 220,000 clones; 80% to 90% of them appeared once. The ten most abundant clones make up about 10% of the sample.

Each collaborating institution followed its own protocols to collect whole blood in K2EDTA tubes. Collaborator samples were shipped for TCRbeta analysis as frozen whole blood, isolated PBMCs, or DNA extracted from either sample type. Per the germline V gene, KGHDR is the CDR1 and SFDVKD is the CDR2. Reading from cysteine to phenylalanine, the CDR3 counts 14 amino acids. Only the CDR3 DNA stays, 42 bases, in frame from base 1. Compared with germline, V lacks 3 bases and J lacks 3 bases; bases without a gene match: 4. About this clone itself: Its cognate antigen has yet to be identified. The input lacks base qualities; no much larger clone sits a single base away.

This receptor was obtained from a woman older than 75 with acute or convalescent COVID-19. Sequencing was done on a sample of peripheral blood. The chain is encoded by TRBV24-1 joined to TRBJ2-7, and TRBD1 aligns with 7 junction nucleotides. The CDR3 region reads CATSDTRDSYEQYF. The bases read TGTGCCACCAGTGATACCCGGGACAGCTACGAGCAGTACTTC.